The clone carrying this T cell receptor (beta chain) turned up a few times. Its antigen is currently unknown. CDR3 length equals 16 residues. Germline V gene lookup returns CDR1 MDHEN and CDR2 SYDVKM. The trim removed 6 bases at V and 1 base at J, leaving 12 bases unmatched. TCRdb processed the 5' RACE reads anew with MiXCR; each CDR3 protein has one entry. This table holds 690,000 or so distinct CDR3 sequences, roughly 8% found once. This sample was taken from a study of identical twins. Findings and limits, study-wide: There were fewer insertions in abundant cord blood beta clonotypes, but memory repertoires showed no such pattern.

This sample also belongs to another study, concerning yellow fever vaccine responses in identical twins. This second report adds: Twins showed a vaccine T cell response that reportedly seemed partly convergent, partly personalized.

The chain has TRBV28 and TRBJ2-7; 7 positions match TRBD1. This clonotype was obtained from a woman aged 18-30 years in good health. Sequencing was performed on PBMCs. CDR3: CASSRETGQISYEQYF. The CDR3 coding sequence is TGTGCCAGCAGCCGAGAAACGGGACAGATATCCTACGAGCAGTACTTC. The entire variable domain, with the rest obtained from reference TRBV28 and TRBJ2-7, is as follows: DVKVTQSSRYLVKRTGEKVFLECVQDMDHENMFWYRQDPGLGLRLIYFSYDVKMKEKGDIPEGYSVSREKKERFSLILESASTNQTSMYLCASSRETGQISYEQYFGPGTRLTVT.